This is a list of T cell receptor beta chains from one sample in a study of cytomegalovirus exposure and HLA in healthy donors. The data were produced by immunoSEQ multiplex PCR, yet TCRdb's version contains in-frame clones alone and is incomplete. The sample yields around 130,000 clones, 81% seen once. Material: PBMCs. These receptors were taken from a man aged 18-30 years in good health and CMV-seronegative. The conserved cysteine and the conserved F or W are not part of the CDR3 here. Each record gives: J gene, V gene, CDR3 protein.

TRBJ1-4 TRBV5-4 ASSLSGTRGAQLF
TRBJ2-2 TRBV29-1 SARQGTNTGELF
TRBJ2-5 TRBV7-3 ASSLYRDRVFETQY
TRBJ1-1 TRBV7-8 ASSYYRGMTEAF
TRBJ1-1 TRBV29-1 SVMTQGATEAF
TRBJ1-1 TRBV5-1 ASSSRGSAMNTEAF
TRBJ2-7 TRBV11-3 ASSSTGTPYEQY
TRBJ1-4 TRBV6-1 ASSESGENEKLF
TRBJ1-3 TRBV30 AWGMGRGGNTIY
TRBJ2-7 TRBV19 ASSTKHRSYEQY
TRBJ1-2 TRBV6-5 ASSQRRGNYGYT
TRBJ1-6 TRBV5-1 ASSREPGQASYNSPLH
TRBJ2-7 TRBV4-3 ASSQAWLAGDYEQY
TRBJ2-7 TRBV5-1 ASRPGQNYEQY
TRBJ2-3 TRBV19 ASSALATDTQY
TRBJ1-1 TRBV18 ASSMTGAETEAF
TRBJ1-1 TRBV6-6 ASSPRGRAF
TRBJ1-4 TRBV27 ASARQVINEKLF
TRBJ1-1 TRBV6-8 ASSRQGILPEAF
TRBJ1-2 TRBV25-1 ASSAGTWHGYT
TRBJ1-1 TRBV30 AWSIMTGNTEAF
TRBJ2-1 TRBV14 ASSGKGQDMDNEQF
TRBJ1-1 TRBV4-3 ASSLDRGGTEAF
TRBJ1-2 TRBV5-4 ASSTGTGLGYT
TRBJ1-2 TRBV10-3 AIREQGASYGYT
TRBJ1-2 TRBV10-3 AIIVEGQGFYGYT
TRBJ1-6 TRBV5-1 ASSDLGQGSSPLH
TRBJ1-5 TRBV27 ASRFHGSNQPQH
TRBJ2-1 TRBV4-3 ASSYGQGAIDEQF
TRBJ2-3 TRBV6-1 ASTRGTDTDTQY
TRBJ1-1 TRBV7-7 ASSLAEGTEAF
TRBJ1-1 TRBV7-2 ASSLPRGNGRTEAF
TRBJ2-1 TRBV9 ASSAGGRNEQF
TRBJ1-3 TRBV6-6 ASSYGQGGNTIY
TRBJ2-7 TRBV9 ASSRTGRFYEQY
TRBJ1-5 TRBV11-2 ASSLTGQGYSNQPQH
TRBJ1-1 TRBV10-1 ASSEGLRAREAF
TRBJ2-7 TRBV6-1 ASSGGQWDYAYEQY
TRBJ1-1 TRBV5-6 ASSWARMNTEAF
TRBJ1-2 TRBV25-1 ASSATGARGYT
TRBJ1-5 TRBV18 ASSPFGQGDQPQH
TRBJ2-1 TRBV5-4 ASSLVSSYNEQF
TRBJ1-2 TRBV20-1 SATGTGGYT
TRBJ1-4 TRBV5-1 ASSLEAQIEYEKLF